Included here is one T cell receptor (beta chain) sequence, with context. Antigen: not known. These data are taken from a study of T-cell memory formation after mild COVID-19. 5'RACE primed from the constant segment yielded TCR alpha and TCR beta cDNA libraries bearing sample barcodes and UMIs. TCRdb independently ran MiXCR on the 5' RACE reads; one entry per CDR3 protein. The sample holds a few hundred thousand distinct CDR3 sequences, 15% to 20% seen once. V lost 0 bases, J lost 0 bases, and 9 bases lay in between. The germline V gene has CDR1 MGHRA and CDR2 YSYEKL. The CDR3 is 17 amino acids. General study results and limits: The CD4+ clones that contracted clustered mainly within CM and EM, and the CD8+ clones concentrated in EMRA. Cross-reactive memory apparently joined, as some responding clones appeared in pre-infection memory. While clones contracting from day 15 to 85 were balanced between CD4 and CD8, later expanders leaned CD4+.

Specimen: PBMCs or a T cell subset sorted from them (not recorded which). V usage is TRBV4-1 and J usage is TRBJ2-6; the D is unclear. The source of this sequence is a man aged 18-30 years who had mild COVID-19 (a few samples of this study predate the infection). Cell type and time point are not known. In DNA form, the CDR3 reads TGCGCCAGCAGCCAAGATCTCCAGGCCTCTGGGGCCAACGTCCTGACTTTC. It specifies CASSQDLQASGANVLTF.